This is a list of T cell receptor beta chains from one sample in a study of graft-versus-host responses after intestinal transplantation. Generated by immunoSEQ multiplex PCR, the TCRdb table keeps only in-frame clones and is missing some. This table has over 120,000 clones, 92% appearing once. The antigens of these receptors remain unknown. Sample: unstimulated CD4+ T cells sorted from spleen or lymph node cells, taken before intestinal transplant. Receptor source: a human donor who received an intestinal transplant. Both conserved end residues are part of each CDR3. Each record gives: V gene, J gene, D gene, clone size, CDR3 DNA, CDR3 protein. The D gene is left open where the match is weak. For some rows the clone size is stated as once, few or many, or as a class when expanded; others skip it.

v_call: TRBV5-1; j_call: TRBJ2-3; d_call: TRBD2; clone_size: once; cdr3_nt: TGCGCCAGCAGACCCTGGACTAGGGTCACAGATACGCAGTATTTT; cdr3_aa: CASRPWTRVTDTQYF
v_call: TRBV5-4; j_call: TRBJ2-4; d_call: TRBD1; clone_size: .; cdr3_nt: TGTGCCAGCAGCCCGGGACAGGCGCTAGCCAAAAACATTCAGTACTTC; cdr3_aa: CASSPGQALAKNIQYF
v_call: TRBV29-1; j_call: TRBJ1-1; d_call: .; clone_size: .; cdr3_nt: TGCAGCGTTCTTAGGTTAGGCCTGAACACTGAAGCTTTCTTT; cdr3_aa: CSVLRLGLNTEAFF
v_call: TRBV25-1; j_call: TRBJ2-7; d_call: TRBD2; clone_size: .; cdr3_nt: TGTGCCAGCAGTGATCGCCGTACCGGGAGGGACGAGCAGTACTTC; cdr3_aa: CASSDRRTGRDEQYF
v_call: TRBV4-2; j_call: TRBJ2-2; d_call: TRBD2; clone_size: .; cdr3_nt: TGTGCCAGCAGCCAAGGTTGGGTAGCGGGAGGGCGGAGTAACACCGGGGAGCTGTTTTTT; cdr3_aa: CASSQGWVAGGRSNTGELFF
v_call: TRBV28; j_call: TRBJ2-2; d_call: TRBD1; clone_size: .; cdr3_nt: TGTGCCAGCAGTTGGACAGGGGCCGGCGGGGAGCTGTTTTTT; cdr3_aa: CASSWTGAGGELFF
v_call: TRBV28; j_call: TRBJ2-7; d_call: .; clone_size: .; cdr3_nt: TGTGCCAGCAGTTTCGGCAGGGGAGGTCGCTCCTACGAGCAGTACTTC; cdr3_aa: CASSFGRGGRSYEQYF
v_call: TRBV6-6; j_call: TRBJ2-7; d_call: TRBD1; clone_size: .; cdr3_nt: TGTGCCAGCGCCTATTCGAAAGGGGGCTACTACGAGCAGTACTTC; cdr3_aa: CASAYSKGGYYEQYF
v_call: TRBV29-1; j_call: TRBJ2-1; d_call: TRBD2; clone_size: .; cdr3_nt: TGCAGCGTTCCCCTAGCGGGACTCTACAATGAGCAGTTCTTC; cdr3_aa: CSVPLAGLYNEQFF
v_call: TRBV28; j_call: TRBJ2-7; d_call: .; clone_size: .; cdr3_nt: TGTGCCAGCAGTTTACAGGGGATCCCCCCCTACGAGCAGTACTTC; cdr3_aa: CASSLQGIPPYEQYF
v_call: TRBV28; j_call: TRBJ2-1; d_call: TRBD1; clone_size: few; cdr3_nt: TGTGCCAGCAGAAGGACGGGGACAGGGGTGAATGAGCAGTTCTTC; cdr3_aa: CASRRTGTGVNEQFF
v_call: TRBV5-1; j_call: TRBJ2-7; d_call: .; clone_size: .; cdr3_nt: TGCGCCAGTTCCGCGCTAGCCGGAGGCGGGCAACTTAGAAACTACGAGCAGTACTTC; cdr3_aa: CASSALAGGGQLRNYEQYF
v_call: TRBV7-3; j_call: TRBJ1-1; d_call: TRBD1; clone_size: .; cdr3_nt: TGTGCCAGCAGCGCGACAGGGGCGAACACTGAAGCTTTCTTT; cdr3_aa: CASSATGANTEAFF
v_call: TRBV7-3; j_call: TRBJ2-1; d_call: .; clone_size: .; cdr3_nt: TGTGCCAGCAGCCAGGATCATAAGCAGTTCTTC; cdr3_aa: CASSQDHKQFF
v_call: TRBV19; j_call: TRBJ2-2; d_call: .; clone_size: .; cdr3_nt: TGTGCCAGTAGTAGGTTAGGGCCCCCAAACACCGGGGAGCTGTTTTTT; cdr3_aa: CASSRLGPPNTGELFF
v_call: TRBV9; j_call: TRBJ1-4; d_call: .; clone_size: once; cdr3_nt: TGTGCCAGCAGCGTAGGATCAACAGTCGGTGAAAAACTGTTTTTT; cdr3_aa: CASSVGSTVGEKLFF
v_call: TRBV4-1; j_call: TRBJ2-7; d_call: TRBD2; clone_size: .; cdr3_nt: TGCGCCAGCAGCCAGGGCTTAAGGGCGGGAGAGGCATGGGAGCAGTACTTC; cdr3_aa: CASSQGLRAGEAWEQYF
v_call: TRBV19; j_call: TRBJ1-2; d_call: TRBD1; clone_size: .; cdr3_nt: TGTGCCAGTAGTATCGATCAGGGGGCATCGGGTGGCTACACCTTC; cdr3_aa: CASSIDQGASGGYTF
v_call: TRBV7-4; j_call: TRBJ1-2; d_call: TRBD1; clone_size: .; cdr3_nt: TGTGCCGGACCGGGACAGGGGTTGGGCTACACCTTC; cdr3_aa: CAGPGQGLGYTF
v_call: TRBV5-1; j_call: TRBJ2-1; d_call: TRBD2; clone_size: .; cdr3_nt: TGCGCCAGCAGCCTTAGACTAGCGAATGAGCAGTTCTTC; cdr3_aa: CASSLRLANEQFF